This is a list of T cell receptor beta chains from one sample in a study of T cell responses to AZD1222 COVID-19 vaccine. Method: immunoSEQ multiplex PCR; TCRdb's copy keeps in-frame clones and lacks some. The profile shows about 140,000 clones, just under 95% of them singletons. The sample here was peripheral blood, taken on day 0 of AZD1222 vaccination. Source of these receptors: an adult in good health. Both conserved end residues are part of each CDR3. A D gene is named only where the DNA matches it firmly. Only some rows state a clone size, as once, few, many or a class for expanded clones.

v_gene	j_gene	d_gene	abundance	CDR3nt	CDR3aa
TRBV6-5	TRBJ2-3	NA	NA	TGTGCCAGCAGTTACGAGCCAGCTAGCACAGATACGCAGTATTTT	CASSYEPASTDTQYF
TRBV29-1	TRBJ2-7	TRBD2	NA	TGCAGCGCCAAAGCCCTAGGGACTAGCGGGAGGAAGGATGAGCAGTACTTC	CSAKALGTSGRKDEQYF
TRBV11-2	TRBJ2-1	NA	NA	TGTGCCAGCAGCCCCTCTGGGGCGGGGTGGAATGAGCAGTTCTTC	CASSPSGAGWNEQFF
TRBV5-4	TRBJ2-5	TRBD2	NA	TGTGCCAGCAGCTTGATCAGGACTAGCGGCGAGACCCAGTACTTC	CASSLIRTSGETQYF
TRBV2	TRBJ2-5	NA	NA	TGTGCCAGCAGTGTCCACGACTTAGCGGCGACCCAGTACTTC	CASSVHDLAATQYF
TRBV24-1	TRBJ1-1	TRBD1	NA	TGTGCCACCAGTGATACAGGGGATTTGAACACTGAAGCTTTCTTT	CATSDTGDLNTEAFF
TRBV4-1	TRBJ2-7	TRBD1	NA	TGCGCCAGCAGCCTTGCGGACAGGGGATACGAGCAGTACTTC	CASSLADRGYEQYF
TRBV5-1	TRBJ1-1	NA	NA	TGCGCCAGCAGCTTGGCTGGACAGCACACTGAAGCTTTCTTT	CASSLAGQHTEAFF
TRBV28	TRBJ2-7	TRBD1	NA	TGTGCCAGCAGACCTATGACAGGGGAAAGGGAGCAGTACTTC	CASRPMTGEREQYF
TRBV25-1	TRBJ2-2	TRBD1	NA	TGTGCCAGCCGAGGACAGGGGGCTATAATCGGGGAGCTGTTTTTT	CASRGQGAIIGELFF
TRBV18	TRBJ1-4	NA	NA	TGTGCCAGCTCACCATACACTTGGGAAAAACTGTTTTTT	CASSPYTWEKLFF
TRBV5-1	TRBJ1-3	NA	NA	TGCGCCAGCAGCTTGTATGGGGCAGAATCCAGCTCTGGAAACACCATATATTTT	CASSLYGAESSSGNTIYF
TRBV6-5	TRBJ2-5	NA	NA	TGTGCCAGCAGGCGGACCGACCAAGAGACCCAGTACTTC	CASRRTDQETQYF
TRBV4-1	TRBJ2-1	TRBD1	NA	TGCGCCAGCAGCCAACCCCCCCTCGTGGGACAGGGGTTGGATGAGCAGTTCTTC	CASSQPPLVGQGLDEQFF
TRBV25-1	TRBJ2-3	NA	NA	TGTGCCAGCAGCAGCACAGATACGCAGTATTTT	CASSSTDTQYF
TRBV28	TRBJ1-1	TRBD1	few	TGTGCCAGCAGTTCGGGACAGGGTATCACTGAAGCTTTCTTT	CASSSGQGITEAFF
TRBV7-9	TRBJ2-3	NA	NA	TGTGCCAGCAGCAAGGGACGGCCGCAAGTTCCCCAAGGCACAGATACGCAGTATTTT	CASSKGRPQVPQGTDTQYF